This T cell receptor beta chain was recovered during a study of radiation and T cells in renal cell carcinoma. The time point denotes: blood 4 weeks post-SBRT, at nephrectomy. Treatment meaning: 15 Gy SBRT to primary tumor, nephrectomy 4 weeks later. Nephrectomy followed 15 Gy stereotactic body radiation by 4 weeks. This clone showed up just once. Its specificity is unknown. Deletions cut 2 bases from V and 4 bases from J, with 17 bases between. From germline, CDR1 is SGHDN and CDR2 FVKESK. This CDR3 spans 16 amino acids. Sequenced by immunoSEQ multiplex PCR; TCRdb stores in-frame clones only, minus some. The sample holds 60,000 to 75,000 clones; over 60% are singletons and the top ten take roughly 7.5%. Study outcomes and limitations: In blood, top tumor clones expanded by 2 weeks, shrinking by 4. Pretreatment tumor biopsies were lacking, so baseline clonotypes are unknown.

This material consisted of blood, taken from a patient whose treatment included radiotherapy and nephrectomy. This clonotype was sampled from a man aged 55 to 70 with renal cell carcinoma. The chain carries TRBV14 and TRBJ1-2; a possible D gene is TRBD1 (5 bases). Written as DNA, the CDR3 is TGTGCCAGCAGCCAACCAGGGACGGCCGTCTCCTATGGCTACACCTTC. Amino acids: CASSQPGTAVSYGYTF. The whole variable domain, filled in from reference TRBV14 and TRBJ1-2, reads EAGVTQFPSHSVIEKGQTVTLRCDPISGHDNLYWYRRVMGKEIKFLLHFVKESKQDESGMPNNRFLAERTGGTYSTLKVQPAELEDSGVYFCASSQPGTAVSYGYTFGSGTRLTVV.